This TCR beta chain was identified in a study of tumor-infiltrating lymphocytes in primary liver carcinoma. Study details: Enrolled patients were male and female, aged 30 to 69 years. Every sample contained roughly 3.5 to 8 million productive TCRbeta reads, and these numbers were similar from one tissue type to another.

Concerning this clonotype itself: Its antigen is still unknown. This may come from a read error, since a much larger clone is one base off.

Co-extraction yielded RNA and DNA from about 20-30 mg of unsorted bulk tissue. The input was approximately 500 ng total RNA; TCR beta cDNA was made from it with a constant-region primer. For TCR beta, libraries were produced by three nested multiplex PCR rounds using slightly modified ARM-PCR. MiXCR, run by TCRdb on the multiplex PCR reads, gives a single entry per CDR3 protein. In the table there are about 120,000 distinct CDR3 sequences, about two thirds of which are singletons. The study, taken as a whole, reports: Blood's top-250-clone fraction was significantly lower than that of tumors (p = 0.039). Relative to tumor region pairs, the tumor-adjacent and tumor-blood pairs showed overlap that was lower.

The sequencing sample was made of tumor-adjacent normal liver tissue. This clonotype was sampled from a woman aged 55-75 years with primary liver carcinoma and hepatitis B virus infection.

The CDR3 sequence is CASRRPPMNTEAFF. The CDR3 coding sequence is TGTGCCAGCCGACGGCCCCCGATGAACACTGAAGCTTTCTTT. The chain uses TRBV28 and TRBJ1-1; no clear D. The length of the CDR3 is 14 residues. V was trimmed by 8 bases and J by 0 bases, leaving 13 bases between them. Germline-derived CDR1 and CDR2 are MDHEN and SYDVKM.